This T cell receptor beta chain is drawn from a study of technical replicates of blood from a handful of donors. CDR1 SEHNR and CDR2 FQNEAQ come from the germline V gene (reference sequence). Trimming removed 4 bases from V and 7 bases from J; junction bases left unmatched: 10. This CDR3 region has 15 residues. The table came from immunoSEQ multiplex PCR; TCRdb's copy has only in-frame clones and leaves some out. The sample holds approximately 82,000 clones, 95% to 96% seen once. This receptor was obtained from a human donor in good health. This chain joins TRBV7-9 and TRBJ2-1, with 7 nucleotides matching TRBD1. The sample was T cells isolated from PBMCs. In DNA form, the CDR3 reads TGTGCCAGCAGCTCATCCGGGACAGCCCAAAATGAGCAGTTCTTC. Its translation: CASSSSGTAQNEQFF.